This TCR beta chain was recorded in a study of blood T cell repertoires in COVID-19. At the level of the study: Sample material is recorded as cDNA or gDNA derived from T cells, B-cell-depleted T cells, or PBMCs.

Per the original data handling: Reference gene primers were amplified, and this amplification served to estimate nucleated cell counts. Profiling relied on immunoSEQ multiplex PCR, and the TCRdb table lists in-frame clones only, not all of them. The V and J calls and clone size come from that table; D and trimming were worked out from the DNA. The table has about 300,000 clones, about 87% seen once; the top ten hold 6.9%. This CDR3 spans 14 amino acids. With 4 bases removed from V and 0 bases from J, the gap between germline ends came to 10 bases. Germline V gene data show CDR1 as SGHKS and CDR2 as YYEKEE (reference sequence).

This chain uses TRBV5-5 with TRBJ1-2, with unresolved D. The TCR was taken from a woman aged 25-40 years who had recovered from COVID-19. The sample comprised peripheral blood. The CDR3 protein is CASSLLLANYGYTF. The DNA of the CDR3 is TGTGCCAGCAGCCTCCTCCTAGCTAACTATGGCTACACCTTC.